This TCR beta chain was found in a study of CD8 T cells in Susac syndrome. Trimming shortened V by 3 bases and J by 3 bases, and 8 bases separated the two germline ends. The germline CDR1 and CDR2 sequences are DFQATT and SNEGSKA (reference sequence). The CDR3 length is 13 residues. After extraction with the RNeasy kit, about 0.5 to 1 ug of the RNA was reverse transcribed using random hexamers. Multiplex PCR with immunoSEQ amplified the TCR beta CDR3 across 54 Vbeta and 13 Jbeta. Each CDR3 protein is one row after TCRdb ran MiXCR on the immunoSEQ multiplex PCR reads. Among approximately 19,000 distinct CDR3 sequences listed, about 95% were seen once.

This TCR was recovered from a human donor in good health. The chain recombines TRBV20-1 with TRBJ2-2; D not resolved. Specimen: CD8+ T cells from PBMCs. The CDR3 region is CSASVLYTGELFF. Here the CDR3 DNA reads TGCAGTGCTAGTGTTCTGTACACCGGGGAGCTGTTTTTT.